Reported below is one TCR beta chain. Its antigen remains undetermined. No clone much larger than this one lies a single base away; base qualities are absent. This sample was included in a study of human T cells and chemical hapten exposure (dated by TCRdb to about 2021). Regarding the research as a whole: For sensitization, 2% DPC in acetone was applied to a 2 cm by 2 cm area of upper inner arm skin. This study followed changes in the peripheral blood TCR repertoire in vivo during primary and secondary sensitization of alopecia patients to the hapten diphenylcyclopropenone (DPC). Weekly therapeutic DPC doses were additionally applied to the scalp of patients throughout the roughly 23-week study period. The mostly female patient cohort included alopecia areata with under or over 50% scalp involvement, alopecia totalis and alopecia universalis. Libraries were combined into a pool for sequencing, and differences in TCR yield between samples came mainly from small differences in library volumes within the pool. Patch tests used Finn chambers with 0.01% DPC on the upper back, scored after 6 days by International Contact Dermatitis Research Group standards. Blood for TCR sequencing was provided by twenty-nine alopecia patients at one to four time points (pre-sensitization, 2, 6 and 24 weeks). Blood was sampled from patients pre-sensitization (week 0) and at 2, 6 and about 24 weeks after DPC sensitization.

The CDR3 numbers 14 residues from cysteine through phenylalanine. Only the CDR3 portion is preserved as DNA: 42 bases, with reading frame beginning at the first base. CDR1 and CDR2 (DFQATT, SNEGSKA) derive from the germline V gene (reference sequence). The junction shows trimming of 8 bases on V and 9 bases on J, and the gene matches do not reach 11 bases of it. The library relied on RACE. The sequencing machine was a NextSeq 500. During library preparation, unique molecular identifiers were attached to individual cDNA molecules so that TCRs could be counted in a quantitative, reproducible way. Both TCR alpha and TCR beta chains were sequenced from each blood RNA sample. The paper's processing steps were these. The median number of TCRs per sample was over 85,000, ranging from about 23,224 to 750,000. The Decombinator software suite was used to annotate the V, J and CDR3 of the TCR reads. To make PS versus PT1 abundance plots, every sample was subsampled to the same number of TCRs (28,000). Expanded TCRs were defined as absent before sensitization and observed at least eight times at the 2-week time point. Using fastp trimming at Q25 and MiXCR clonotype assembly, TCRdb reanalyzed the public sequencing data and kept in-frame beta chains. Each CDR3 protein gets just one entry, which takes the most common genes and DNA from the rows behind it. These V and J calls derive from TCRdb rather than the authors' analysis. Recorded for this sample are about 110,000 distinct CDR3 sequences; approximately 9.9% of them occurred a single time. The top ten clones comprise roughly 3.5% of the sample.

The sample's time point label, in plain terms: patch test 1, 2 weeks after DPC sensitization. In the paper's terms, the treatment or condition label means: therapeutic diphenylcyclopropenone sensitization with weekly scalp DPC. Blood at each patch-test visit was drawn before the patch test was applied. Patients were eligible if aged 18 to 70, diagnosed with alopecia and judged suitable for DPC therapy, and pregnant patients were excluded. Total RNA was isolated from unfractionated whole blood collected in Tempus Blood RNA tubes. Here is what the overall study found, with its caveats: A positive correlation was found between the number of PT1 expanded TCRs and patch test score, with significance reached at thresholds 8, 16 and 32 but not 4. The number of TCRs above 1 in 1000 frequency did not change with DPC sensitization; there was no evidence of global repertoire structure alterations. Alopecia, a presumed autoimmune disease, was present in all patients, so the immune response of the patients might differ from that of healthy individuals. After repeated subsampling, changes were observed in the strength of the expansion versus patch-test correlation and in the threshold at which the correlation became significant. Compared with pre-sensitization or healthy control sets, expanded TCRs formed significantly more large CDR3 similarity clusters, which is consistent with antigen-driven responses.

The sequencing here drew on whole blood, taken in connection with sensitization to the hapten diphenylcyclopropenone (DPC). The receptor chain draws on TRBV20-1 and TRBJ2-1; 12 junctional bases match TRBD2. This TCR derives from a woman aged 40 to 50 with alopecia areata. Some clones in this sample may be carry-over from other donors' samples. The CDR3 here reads CSNLAGGRAGEQFF. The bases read TGCAGTAATCTAGCGGGAGGGAGAGCTGGTGAGCAGTTCTTC.